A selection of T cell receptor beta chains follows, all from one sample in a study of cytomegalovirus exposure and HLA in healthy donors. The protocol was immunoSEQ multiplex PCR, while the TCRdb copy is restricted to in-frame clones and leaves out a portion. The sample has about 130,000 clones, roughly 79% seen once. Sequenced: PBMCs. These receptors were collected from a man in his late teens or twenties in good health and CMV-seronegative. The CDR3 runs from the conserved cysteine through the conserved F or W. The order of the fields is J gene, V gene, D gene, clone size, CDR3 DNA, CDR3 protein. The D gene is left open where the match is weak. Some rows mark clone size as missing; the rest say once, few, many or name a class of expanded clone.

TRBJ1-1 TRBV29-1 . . TGCAGCGTAAACAGGGCTGGCACTGAAGCTTTCTTT CSVNRAGTEAFF
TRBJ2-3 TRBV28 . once TGTGCCAGCAGTCTCATCGGACTTAACACAGATACGCAGTATTTT CASSLIGLNTDTQYF
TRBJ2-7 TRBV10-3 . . TGTGCCATCAGTGAAGTAGGAGGGACCTACGAGCAGTACTTC CAISEVGGTYEQYF
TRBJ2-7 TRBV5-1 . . TGCGCCAGCAGCTTGGCCCCAATGGGAGGGGGGTCCTACGAGCAGTACTTC CASSLAPMGGGSYEQYF
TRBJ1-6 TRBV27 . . TGTGCCAGCACCCGTTTGGGGGGAGCATATTCACCCCTCCACTTT CASTRLGGAYSPLHF
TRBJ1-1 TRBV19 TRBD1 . TGTGCCAGTAGTTTAACCAGGGGGCTAGTGGGGAACACTGAAGCTTTCTTT CASSLTRGLVGNTEAFF
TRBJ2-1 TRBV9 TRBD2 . TGTGCCAGCAGCGTAGACGGGGGGAGGTCCTACAATGAGCAGTTCTTC CASSVDGGRSYNEQFF
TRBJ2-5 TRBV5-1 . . TGCGCCAGCAGCTTGGGACAGTTACAAGAGACCCAGTACTTC CASSLGQLQETQYF
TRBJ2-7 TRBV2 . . TGTGCCAGCAGTGAAGGACTCTACGAGCAGTACTTC CASSEGLYEQYF
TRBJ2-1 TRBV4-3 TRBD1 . TGCGCCAGCAGCCAAGCCCTGGGACAGTTCCATGAGCAGTTCTTC CASSQALGQFHEQFF
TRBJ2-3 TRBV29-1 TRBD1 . TGCAGCGTTGATGGGACAGGGGGCTTTGGTACGCAGTATTTT CSVDGTGGFGTQYF
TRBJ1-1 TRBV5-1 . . TGCGCCAGCAGCCCGACAGGAATCATGAACACTGAAGCTTTCTTT CASSPTGIMNTEAFF
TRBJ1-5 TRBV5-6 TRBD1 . TGTGCCAGCAGCTGGGGACAGGGAGGAAACCAGCCCCAGCATTTT CASSWGQGGNQPQHF
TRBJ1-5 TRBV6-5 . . TGTGCCAGCAGTACGGACACAGGCAATCAGCCCCAGCATTTT CASSTDTGNQPQHF
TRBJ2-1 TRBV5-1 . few TGCGCCAGCAGCGGGACACGACCCTCCTACAATGAGCAGTTCTTC CASSGTRPSYNEQFF
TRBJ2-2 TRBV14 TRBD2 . TGTGCCAGCATAAAGAGCGGGGGCCGGGAGCTGTTTTTT CASIKSGGRELFF
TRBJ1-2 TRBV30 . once TGTGCTCACGGTATGGGCTTTGGCTACACCTTC CAHGMGFGYTF
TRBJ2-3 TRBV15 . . TGTGCCACCAGCAGCCCTGGAACAGGGTCGAGCACAGATACGCAGTATTTT CATSSPGTGSSTDTQYF
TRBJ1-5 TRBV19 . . TGTGCCAGTAATGTTGCGGGGTTCAATCAGCCCCAGCATTTT CASNVAGFNQPQHF
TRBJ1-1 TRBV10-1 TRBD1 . TGCGCCAGCAGAGGGGACAGGGTCACTGAAGCTTTCTTT CASRGDRVTEAFF
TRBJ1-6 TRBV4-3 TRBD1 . TGCGCCAGCAGCCAAACAGGGGCCTCCTATAATTCACCCCTCCACTTT CASSQTGASYNSPLHF
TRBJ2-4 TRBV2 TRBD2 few TGTGCCAGCAATAGCGGGGGGGCGGACATTCAGTACTTC CASNSGGADIQYF